The clone carrying this T cell receptor beta chain was seen many times. Its specificity is not known. This record comes from a study of spatial heterogeneity in lung cancer. Whole-study context: Patients with untreated early-stage non-small cell lung cancer, numbering roughly 69, were the donors. General study findings and limits: Blood showed ubiquitous tumor TCRs more often at resection than at routine follow-up.

Germline V gene sequence: CDR1 SEHNR, CDR2 FQNEAQ (reference sequence). V lost 3 bases to trimming and J lost 3 bases, with 8 bases between them. This CDR3 has 13 residues. Time point defined: blood at routine non-recurrence follow-up after resection. Sequencing covered unsorted whole RNA taken from tumor, nontumor lung or frozen PBMC. In the library, each TCR cDNA molecule bore its own unique molecular identifier. Using its own MiXCR run on the 5' RACE reads, TCRdb lists one record per CDR3 protein. The sample contains 25,000 or so distinct CDR3 sequences, approximately 5.5% of which appear only once.

The source is a male donor with early-stage non-small cell lung cancer. The specimen comprised PBMCs, sampled at follow-up. The J gene is TRBJ2-5, the V gene TRBV7-9, with D unresolved. The CDR3, as DNA: TGTGCCAGCAGCTTCGGCAGCAAAGAGACCCAGTACTTC. Encoded protein: CASSFGSKETQYF.